A selection of T cell receptor beta chains follows, all from one sample in a study of T-cell reconstitution after alpha-beta-depleted transplantation in children. TCRdb redid the calling of the PCR reads with MiXCR, one entry per CDR3 protein. The repertoire holds about 76,000 distinct CDR3 sequences, 13% to 15% seen once, with less than 35% in the top ten. Specimen: PBMCs, mostly from graft donor cells, collected 180 days after TCRalphabeta/CD19-depleted stem cell transplant. These receptors all stem from a male patient between 2 and 15 years old who had a stem cell transplant for acute lymphoblastic leukemia, so the T cells may come from the graft donor. Both conserved end residues are part of each CDR3. A D gene is named only where the DNA matches it firmly. Where a row states a size, it is once, few, many or the class of an expanded clone; other rows omit it.

TRBJ1-6,TRBD1,few,TRBV10-3,TGTGCCATCAGTGAGTCGATAGGGCGTAAGACAGGGCCCGGCTATAATTCACCCCTCCACTTT,CAISESIGRKTGPGYNSPLHF
TRBJ2-2,TRBD1,-,TRBV27,TGTGCCAGCAGTATTAGACAGGGGATCACCGGGGAGCTGTTTTTT,CASSIRQGITGELFF
TRBJ2-5,-,-,TRBV5-1,TGCGCCAGCAGCTACTTTTTAGAGACCCAGTACTTC,CASSYFLETQYF
TRBJ1-1,-,-,TRBV9,TGTGCCAGCAGCGTAGAGAACGAACGGGGAGCTTTCTTT,CASSVENERGAFF
TRBJ1-1,TRBD1,few,TRBV15,TGTGCCACCAGCAGAGACCCCTGGACAGGGCGGAACACTGAAGCTTTCTTT,CATSRDPWTGRNTEAFF
TRBJ2-5,TRBD2,few,TRBV10-2,TGCGCCAGCCGAGGGCTAGCGGGAGAGACCCAGTACTTC,CASRGLAGETQYF
TRBJ1-2,-,-,TRBV11-2,TGTGCCAGCAGCGTAGAGGCAAGCCACCCTGTAAGGGGTTATGGCTACACCTTC,CASSVEASHPVRGYGYTF
TRBJ2-5,TRBD2,many,TRBV12-3/TRBV12-4,TGTGCCAGCAGTCCAATGACTAGCGGCCTCGGGGCCCAGTACTTC,CASSPMTSGLGAQYF
TRBJ1-2,-,few,TRBV6-1,TGTGCCAGCAGCCAGAGCTACAGGGTTGCCTATGGCTACACCTTC,CASSQSYRVAYGYTF
TRBJ2-7,TRBD2,few,TRBV7-2,TGTGCCAGCAGCCTACTAGCGGCCTTCTACGAGCAGTACTTC,CASSLLAAFYEQYF
TRBJ1-3,-,-,TRBV27,TGTGCCAGCAGTTTACTCTCTGGAAACACCATATATTTT,CASSLLSGNTIYF
TRBJ2-7,-,-,TRBV15,TGTGCCACCAGTTCCGGGATTGTCTACGAGCAGTACTTC,CATSSGIVYEQYF
TRBJ2-1,-,-,TRBV5-1,TGCGCCAGCAGCGGGGTGGGCTACAATGAGCAGTTCTTC,CASSGVGYNEQFF
TRBJ2-2,TRBD2,many,TRBV7-7,TGTGCTAGCAGTCCCGGGACTAGTAACGGGGAGCTGTTTTTT,CASSPGTSNGELFF
TRBJ2-7,-,-,TRBV29-1,TGCAGCGTTGAAGTGATGGACTCCTACGAGCAGTACTTC,CSVEVMDSYEQYF
TRBJ2-6,TRBD1,few,TRBV12-3/TRBV12-4,TGTGCCAGCAGCTGGACAGGGACTGACTCTGGGGCCAACGTCCTGACTTTC,CASSWTGTDSGANVLTF
TRBJ1-6,-,-,TRBV5-1,TGCGCCAGCAGCTTGGCCCCGGCGAATTCACCCCTCCACTTT,CASSLAPANSPLHF
TRBJ2-7,-,few,TRBV4-1,TGCGCCAGCAGCCAAGCCCCCACGCTCTACGAGCAGTACTTC,CASSQAPTLYEQYF
TRBJ1-2,-,few,TRBV9,TGCGGGGGCTATGGCTACACCTTC,CGGYGYTF
TRBJ2-7,-,-,TRBV6-1,TGTGCCAGCACCCAATTCAGATTGGAAGGCCCTAACCCCTACGAGCAGTACTTC,CASTQFRLEGPNPYEQYF
TRBJ1-3,TRBD1,-,TRBV6-1,TGTGCCAGCAGTACAGGGGGAAAGGGAAACACCATATATTTT,CASSTGGKGNTIYF
TRBJ2-5,-,-,TRBV25-1,TGTGCCAGCAGTGTTCCCCAGGGGGGAGTACAAGAGACCCAGTACTTC,CASSVPQGGVQETQYF
TRBJ1-1,-,-,TRBV4-1,TGCGCCAGCAGCCAAGATTTGGGACTCTCGGTGGGCACTGAAGCTTTCTTT,CASSQDLGLSVGTEAFF
TRBJ2-3,TRBD2,-,TRBV5-5,TGTGCCAGCAGCGTGCCGTGGACTAGCGGGAGTGGGACAGATACGCAGTATTTT,CASSVPWTSGSGTDTQYF
TRBJ1-1,-,few,TRBV20-1,TGCAGTGCTAGCCTTGGGATTTGGGTTGAAGCTTTCTTT,CSASLGIWVEAFF
TRBJ2-7,-,-,TRBV29-1,TGCAGCGTTCAAGGCGCTACAGGGACCGAGCAGTACTTC,CSVQGATGTEQYF
TRBJ1-2,TRBD1,once,TRBV29-1,TGCAGCGTTGTCGCCCTGACAGGGGATGGCTACACCTTC,CSVVALTGDGYTF
TRBJ1-2,-,-,TRBV9,TGTGCCAGCAGCGGGCCCGGGGAGGATGGCTACACCTTC,CASSGPGEDGYTF
TRBJ1-3,-,-,TRBV12-3/TRBV12-4,TGTGCCAGCAGTCCATCCTGGGCTAGTGGAAACACCATATATTTT,CASSPSWASGNTIYF
TRBJ2-3,-,-,TRBV5-4,TGTGCCAGCAGACCTACCTGGGCGATAAGAACTAGCACAGATACGCAGTATTTT,CASRPTWAIRTSTDTQYF
TRBJ2-2,-,many,TRBV29-1,TGCAGCGTTGCGAGGGGTCGGCGGGACACCGGGGAGCTGTTTTTT,CSVARGRRDTGELFF
TRBJ2-2,-,few,TRBV27,TGTGCCAGCAGTCCGTCGGGTCTCGGGGAGCTGTTTTTT,CASSPSGLGELFF
TRBJ2-5,-,-,TRBV3-1,TGTGCCAGCAGCCAAGATGGTACAGGGAAGTGGGAGACCCAGTACTTC,CASSQDGTGKWETQYF
TRBJ2-7,-,-,TRBV5-1,TGCGCCAGCATCAACGAGGGCGGCTCCTACGAGCAGTACTTC,CASINEGGSYEQYF
TRBJ2-7,TRBD1,few,TRBV10-3,TGTGCCATCAGTTCCGGGACAGGGCCCTACGAGCAGTACTTC,CAISSGTGPYEQYF
TRBJ2-7,TRBD1,few,TRBV11-3,TGTGCCAGCAGCAAACACAGGGGTGAGGAGCAGTACTTC,CASSKHRGEEQYF
TRBJ2-2,-,few,TRBV5-1,TGCGCCAGCAGCTTGAAACGGAACACCGGGGAGCTGTTTTTT,CASSLKRNTGELFF
TRBJ2-1,-,few,TRBV20-1,TGCACGACCGAGTGGGGCTGGAGCTCCTACAATGAGCAGTTCTTC,CTTEWGWSSYNEQFF
TRBJ2-7,-,-,TRBV12-3/TRBV12-4,TGTGCCAGCAGCCGGCCCTCCTTGGAGCAGTACTTC,CASSRPSLEQYF
TRBJ2-4,-,few,TRBV28,TGTGCCAGCAGTTTATATTACACTCTAGCCAAAAACATTCAGTACTTC,CASSLYYTLAKNIQYF
TRBJ1-2,TRBD1,few,TRBV20-1,TGCAGTGCTCCCGGGACAGGGGAGGGATATGGCTACACCTTC,CSAPGTGEGYGYTF
TRBJ2-1,-,-,TRBV29-1,TGCAGCGTTTGCAAGCCGCTGATATACAATGAGCAGTTCTTC,CSVCKPLIYNEQFF
TRBJ1-1,-,few,TRBV7-9,TGTGCCAGCAGCTCGCAGGGGCTGGGGACTGAAGCTTTCTTT,CASSSQGLGTEAFF
TRBJ2-5,TRBD2,-,TRBV5-1,TGCGCCAGCAGCTTGAGACTAGCGGGAGCTAAGAGTTGGACCCAGTACTTC,CASSLRLAGAKSWTQYF
TRBJ2-7,-,few,TRBV20-1,TGCAGTCCTATACAGGGTCTGGACGAGCAGTACTTC,CSPIQGLDEQYF
TRBJ2-7,TRBD2,many,TRBV10-3,TGTGCCATCAGCCTGGGACTAGCGGGAACCTACGAGCAGTACTTC,CAISLGLAGTYEQYF
TRBJ2-5,-,-,TRBV28,TGTGCCAGCAGCCTCGACCCCTTCCAAGAGACCCAGTACTTC,CASSLDPFQETQYF
TRBJ2-1,TRBD2,-,TRBV9,TGTGCCAGCAGCGTGGGGACTAGCGGGCGAGCCTACAATGAGCAGTTCTTC,CASSVGTSGRAYNEQFF
TRBJ1-5,-,-,TRBV7-9,TGTGCCAGCAGCTTAGTTAACGCGTTGGGCAATCAGCCCCAGCATTTT,CASSLVNALGNQPQHF
TRBJ2-7,TRBD1,-,TRBV30,TGTGCCTGGGGACAGGGTAACTCCTACGAGCAGTACTTC,CAWGQGNSYEQYF
TRBJ2-2,TRBD2,-,TRBV20-1,TGCAGTGCTAGAAAAGGACTAGCGGGAATCCTGGGGGCCGGGGAGCTGTTTTTT,CSARKGLAGILGAGELFF
TRBJ1-6,TRBD1,many,TRBV10-3,TGTGCCATCAAATCCGGGACAGGGGGTCTAGATAATTCACCCCTCCACTTT,CAIKSGTGGLDNSPLHF
TRBJ1-5,-,few,TRBV7-2,TGTGCCAGCAGCCGGAGTCCGTATGGCAATCAGCCCCAGCATTTT,CASSRSPYGNQPQHF
TRBJ1-5,-,many,TRBV5-1,TGCGCCAGCAGCGCTGGCACAGGGATCAATCAGCCCCAGCATTTT,CASSAGTGINQPQHF
TRBJ1-5,-,-,TRBV7-2,TGTGCCAGCAGCTTCGGGGGGGGTTATGGCAATCAGCCCCAGCATTTT,CASSFGGGYGNQPQHF
TRBJ2-1,-,-,TRBV20-1,TGCAGTGCTAGAATCGCCGGACTGATCCGGAGTGAGCAGTTCTTC,CSARIAGLIRSEQFF
TRBJ2-4,-,many,TRBV6-5,TGTGCCAGCAGTTACTGGGTGCCGACCAAAAACATTCAGTACTTC,CASSYWVPTKNIQYF
TRBJ2-5,-,-,TRBV7-4,TGTGCCAGCAGCTCCCAGGGCCTGGGAGAGACCCAGTACTTC,CASSSQGLGETQYF
TRBJ2-2,TRBD1,-,TRBV20-1,TGCAGTGCTAGGCAGGGGGTCGGGGAGCTGTTTTTT,CSARQGVGELFF